This T cell receptor (beta chain) was sequenced for a study of control samples from healthy donors and cancer patients. Germline V lookup: CDR1 KGHSH, CDR2 LQKENI. With 5 bases removed from V and 5 bases from J, the gap between germline ends came to 12 bases. The CDR3 length is 13 residues. TCRdb keeps only in-frame clones here, not all; method: immunoSEQ multiplex PCR. In the table there are about 120,000 clones, 93% of which are singletons. Input material: blood. The gene calls are TRBV18 and TRBJ1-1; possibly TRBD1 for D (5 bases). This receptor was obtained from a man younger than 40 in good health. This CDR3 is CASSEGSGTEAFF. Written as DNA, the CDR3 is TGTGCCAGCTCAGAGGGGTCCGGGACTGAAGCTTTCTTT.